The clone carrying this TCR beta chain has more than one count but fewer than ten. As yet, its antigen is unknown. This specimen belongs to a study of beta chain features in type 1 diabetes. Study conclusions and caveats: Patients with Type 1 diabetes showed moderately but significantly shorter TCRB CDR3s in all four CD4+ subsets.

Germline V gives CDR1 LNHDA, CDR2 SQIVND (reference sequence). The CDR3 is 16 residues long. Losses at the gene ends were 4 bases for V and 3 bases for J; bases not matched to a gene: 10. What was sequenced were expressed TCRB transcripts, since all of the isolated RNA had been reverse transcribed. Assay used: immunoSEQ multiplex PCR; TCRdb lists only in-frame clones, some missing. The table shows hundreds of thousands of clones, with approximately 16% occurring only once. Sorted CD4+ subsets: naive, central memory, regulatory, stem cell-like memory (CD45RO/CCR7/CD25/CD127/CD95/CD27 panel). This TCR was recovered from a man aged 18 to 35 with type 1 diabetes. Sequences were obtained from naive CD4+ T cells from blood. The V gene is TRBV19, the J gene TRBJ2-3; TRBD1 agrees at 7 bases. CDR3 sequence (DNA): TGTGCCAGTAGTAATCCACAGGGGCTAAGGACAGATACGCAGTATTTT. Translation gives CASSNPQGLRTDTQYF.